This T cell receptor beta chain was documented in a study of cytomegalovirus exposure and HLA in healthy donors. The study's findings and limits: A classifier reportedly called cytomegalovirus status with high sensitivity and specificity. Exclusion applied to some V segments, including TRBV6-2 and TRBV6-3, as they were indistinguishable.

The PCR used 60 Vbeta and 13 Jbeta primers. Clones were sequenced by immunoSEQ multiplex PCR, and TCRdb holds only the in-frame ones, with some missing. The profile shows 200,000 or so clones, 60% to 85% of them singletons. A note on this clone: No antigen is known for it.

CDR3 length equals 16 residues. Germline CDR1 is SGHTA and CDR2 is FQGNSA. V was pared by 5 bases and J by 0 bases, with 15 bases between. The sequencing sample was made of PBMCs. The sequence was collected from a man in his forties or fifties in good health and CMV-seronegative. The rearrangement links TRBV7-2 to TRBJ2-3; perhaps TRBD2 as D (6 bases). The CDR3 sequence is CASSLWGVASTDTQYF. CDR3 DNA: TGTGCCAGCAGCCTTTGGGGGGTGGCTAGCACAGATACGCAGTATTTT.